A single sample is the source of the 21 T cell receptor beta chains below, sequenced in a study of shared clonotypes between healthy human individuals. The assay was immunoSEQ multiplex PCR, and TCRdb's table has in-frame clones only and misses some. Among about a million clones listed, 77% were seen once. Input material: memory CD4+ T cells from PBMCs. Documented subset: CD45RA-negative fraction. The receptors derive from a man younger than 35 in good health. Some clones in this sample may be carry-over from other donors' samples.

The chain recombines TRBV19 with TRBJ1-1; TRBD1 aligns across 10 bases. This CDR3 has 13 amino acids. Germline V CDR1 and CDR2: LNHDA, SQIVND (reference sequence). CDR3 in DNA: TGTGCGGGGGACAGGGGATTGAACACTGAAGCTTTCTTT. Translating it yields CAGDRGLNTEAFF.

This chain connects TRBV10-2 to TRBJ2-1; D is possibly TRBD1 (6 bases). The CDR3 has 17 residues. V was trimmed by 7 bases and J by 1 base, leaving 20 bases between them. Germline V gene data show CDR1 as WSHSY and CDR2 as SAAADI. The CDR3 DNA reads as TGCGCCAGCACGTTATCTCTAGGACAGCCTTCCTACAATGAGCAGTTCTTC. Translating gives CASTLSLGQPSYNEQFF.

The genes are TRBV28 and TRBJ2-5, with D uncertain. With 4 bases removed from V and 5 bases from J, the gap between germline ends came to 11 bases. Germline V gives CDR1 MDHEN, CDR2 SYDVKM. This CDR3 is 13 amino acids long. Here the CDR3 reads CASSYGVRETQYF. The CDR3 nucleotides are TGTGCCAGCAGTTACGGTGTGCGGGAGACCCAGTACTTC.

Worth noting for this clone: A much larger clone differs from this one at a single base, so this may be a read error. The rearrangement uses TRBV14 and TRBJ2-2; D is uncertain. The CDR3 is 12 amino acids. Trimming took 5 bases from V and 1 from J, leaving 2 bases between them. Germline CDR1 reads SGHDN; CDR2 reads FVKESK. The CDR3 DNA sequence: TGTGCCAGCAGCAAGAACACCGGGGAGCTGTTTTTT. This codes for CASSKNTGELFF. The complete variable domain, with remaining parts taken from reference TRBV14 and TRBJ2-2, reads EAGVTQFPSHSVIEKGQTVTLRCDPISGHDNLYWYRRVMGKEIKFLLHFVKESKQDESGMPNNRFLAERTGGTYSTLKVQPAELEDSGVYFCASSKNTGELFFGEGSRLTVL.

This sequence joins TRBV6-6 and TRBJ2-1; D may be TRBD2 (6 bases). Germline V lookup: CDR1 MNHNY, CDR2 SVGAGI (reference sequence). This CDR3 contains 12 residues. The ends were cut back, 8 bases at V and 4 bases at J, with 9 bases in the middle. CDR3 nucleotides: TGTGCCAGCGCGGGACTTTACAATGAGCAGTTCTTC. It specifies CASAGLYNEQFF.

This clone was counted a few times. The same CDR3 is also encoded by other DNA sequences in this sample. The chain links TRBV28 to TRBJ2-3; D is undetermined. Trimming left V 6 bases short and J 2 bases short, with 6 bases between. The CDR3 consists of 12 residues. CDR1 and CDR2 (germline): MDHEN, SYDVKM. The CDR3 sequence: CASREYTDTQYF. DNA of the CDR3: TGTGCCAGCAGAGAGTACACAGATACGCAGTATTTT.

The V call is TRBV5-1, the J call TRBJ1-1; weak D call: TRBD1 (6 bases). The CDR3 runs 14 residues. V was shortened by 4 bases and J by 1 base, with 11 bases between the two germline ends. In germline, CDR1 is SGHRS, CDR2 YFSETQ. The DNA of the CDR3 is TGCGCCAGCAGCCAGGACAGCGCGAACACTGAAGCTTTCTTT. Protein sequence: CASSQDSANTEAFF.

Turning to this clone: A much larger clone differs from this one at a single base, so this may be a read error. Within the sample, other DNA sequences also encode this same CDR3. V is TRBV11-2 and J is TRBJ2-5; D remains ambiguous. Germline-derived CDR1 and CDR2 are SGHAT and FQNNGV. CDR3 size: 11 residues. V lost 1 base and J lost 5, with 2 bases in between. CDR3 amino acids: CASSLVETQYF. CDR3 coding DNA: TGTGCCAGCAGCTTAGTGGAGACCCAGTACTTC.

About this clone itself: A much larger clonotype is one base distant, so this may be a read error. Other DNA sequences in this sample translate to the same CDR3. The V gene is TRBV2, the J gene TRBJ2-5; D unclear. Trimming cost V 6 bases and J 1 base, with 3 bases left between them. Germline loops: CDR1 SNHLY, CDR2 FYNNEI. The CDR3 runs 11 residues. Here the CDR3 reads CASSPQETQYF. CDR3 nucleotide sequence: TGTGCCAGCAGCCCCCAAGAGACCCAGTACTTC.

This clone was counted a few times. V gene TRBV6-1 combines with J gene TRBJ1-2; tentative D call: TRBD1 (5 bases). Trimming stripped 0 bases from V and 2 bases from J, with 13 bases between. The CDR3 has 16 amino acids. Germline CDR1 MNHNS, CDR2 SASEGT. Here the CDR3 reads CASSEAWQGGNYGYTF. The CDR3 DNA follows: TGTGCCAGCAGTGAAGCGTGGCAGGGAGGCAACTATGGCTACACCTTC.

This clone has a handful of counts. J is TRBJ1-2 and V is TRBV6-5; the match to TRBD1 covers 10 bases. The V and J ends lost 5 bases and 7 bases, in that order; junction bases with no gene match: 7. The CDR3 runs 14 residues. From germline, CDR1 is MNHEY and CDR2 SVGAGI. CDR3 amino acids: CASSATRDRGGYTF. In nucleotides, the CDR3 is TGTGCCAGCAGTGCGACCCGGGACAGGGGTGGCTACACCTTC.

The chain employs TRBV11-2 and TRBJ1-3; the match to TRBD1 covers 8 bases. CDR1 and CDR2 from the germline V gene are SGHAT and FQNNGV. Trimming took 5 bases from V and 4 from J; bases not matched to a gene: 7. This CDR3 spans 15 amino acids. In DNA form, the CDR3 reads TGTGCCAGCAGCCCGACAGGGGTGGCCGGAAACACCATATATTTT. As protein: CASSPTGVAGNTIYF.

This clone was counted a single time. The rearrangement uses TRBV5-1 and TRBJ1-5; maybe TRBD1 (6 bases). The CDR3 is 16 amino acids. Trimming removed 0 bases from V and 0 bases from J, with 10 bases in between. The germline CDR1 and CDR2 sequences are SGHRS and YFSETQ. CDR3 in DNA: TGCGCCAGCAGCTTGGTTGGGGGCTATAGCAATCAGCCCCAGCATTTT. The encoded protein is CASSLVGGYSNQPQHF.

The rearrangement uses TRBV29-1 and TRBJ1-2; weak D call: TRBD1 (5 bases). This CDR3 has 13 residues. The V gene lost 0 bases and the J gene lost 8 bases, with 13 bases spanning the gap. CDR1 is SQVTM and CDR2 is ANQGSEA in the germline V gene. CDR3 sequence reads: CSVEDGAGIGYTF. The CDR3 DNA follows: TGCAGCGTTGAAGATGGCGCAGGGATCGGCTACACCTTC.

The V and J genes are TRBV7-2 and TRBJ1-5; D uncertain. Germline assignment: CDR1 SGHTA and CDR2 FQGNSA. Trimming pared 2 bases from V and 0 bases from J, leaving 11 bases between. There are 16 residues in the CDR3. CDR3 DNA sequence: TGTGCCAGCAGCTTACGTGGAGGAGATAGCAATCAGCCCCAGCATTTT. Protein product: CASSLRGGDSNQPQHF.

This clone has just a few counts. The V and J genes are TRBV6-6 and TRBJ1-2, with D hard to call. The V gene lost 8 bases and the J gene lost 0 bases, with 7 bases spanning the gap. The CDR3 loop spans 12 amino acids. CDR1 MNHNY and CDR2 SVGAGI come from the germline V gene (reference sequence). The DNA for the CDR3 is TGTGCCAGCCATGCCGCTAACTATGGCTACACCTTC. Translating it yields CASHAANYGYTF.

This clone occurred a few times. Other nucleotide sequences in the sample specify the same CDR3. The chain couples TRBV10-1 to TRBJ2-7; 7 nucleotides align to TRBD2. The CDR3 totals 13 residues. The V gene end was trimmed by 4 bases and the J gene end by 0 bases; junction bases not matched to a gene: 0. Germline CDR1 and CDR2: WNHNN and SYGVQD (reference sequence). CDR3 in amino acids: CASSAGGSYEQYF. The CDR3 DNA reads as TGCGCCAGCAGTGCGGGGGGCTCCTACGAGCAGTACTTC.

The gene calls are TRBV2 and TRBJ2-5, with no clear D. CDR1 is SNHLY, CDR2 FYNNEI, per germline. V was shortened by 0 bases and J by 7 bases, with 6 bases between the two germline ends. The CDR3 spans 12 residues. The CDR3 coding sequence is TGTGCCAGCAGTGAAGCGCCCGGGACCCAGTACTTC. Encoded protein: CASSEAPGTQYF.

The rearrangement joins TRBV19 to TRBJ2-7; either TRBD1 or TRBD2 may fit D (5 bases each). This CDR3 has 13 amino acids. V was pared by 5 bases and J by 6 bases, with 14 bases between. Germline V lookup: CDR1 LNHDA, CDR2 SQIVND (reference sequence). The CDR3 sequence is CASSFGADREQYF. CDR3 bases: TGTGCCAGTAGTTTCGGGGCAGACCGCGAGCAGTACTTC.

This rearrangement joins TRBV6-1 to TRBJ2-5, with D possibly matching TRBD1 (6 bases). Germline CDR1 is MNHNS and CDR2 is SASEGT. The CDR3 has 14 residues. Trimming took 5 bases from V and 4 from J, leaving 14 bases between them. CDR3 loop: CASSKRNRAETQYF. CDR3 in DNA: TGTGCCAGCAGTAAGAGGAACAGGGCAGAGACCCAGTACTTC.

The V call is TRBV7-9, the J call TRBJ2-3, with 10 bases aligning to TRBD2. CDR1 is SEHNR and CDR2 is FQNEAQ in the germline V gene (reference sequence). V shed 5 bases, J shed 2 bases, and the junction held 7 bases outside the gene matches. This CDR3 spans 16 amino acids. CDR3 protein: CASSLFGLAVTDTQYF. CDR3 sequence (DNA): TGTGCCAGCAGCCTTTTTGGACTAGCGGTCACAGATACGCAGTATTTT.